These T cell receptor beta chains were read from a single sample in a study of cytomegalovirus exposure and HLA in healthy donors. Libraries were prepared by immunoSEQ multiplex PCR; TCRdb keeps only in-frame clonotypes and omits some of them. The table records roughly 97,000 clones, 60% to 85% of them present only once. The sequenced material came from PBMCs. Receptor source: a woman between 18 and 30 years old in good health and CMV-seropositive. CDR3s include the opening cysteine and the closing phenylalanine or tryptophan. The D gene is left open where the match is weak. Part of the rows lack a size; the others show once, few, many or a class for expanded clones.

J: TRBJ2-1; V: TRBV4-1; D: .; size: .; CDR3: CASSQGGGPVGNEQFF; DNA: TGCGCCAGCAGCCAAGGAGGCGGGCCGGTGGGCAATGAGCAGTTCTTC
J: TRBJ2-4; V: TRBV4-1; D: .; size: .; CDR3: CASSQDRVGKNIQYF; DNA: TGCGCCAGCAGCCAAGACCGGGTTGGCAAAAACATTCAGTACTTC
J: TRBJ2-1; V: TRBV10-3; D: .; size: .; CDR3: CATKTSSYNEQFF; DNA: TGTGCCACTAAGACTAGCTCCTACAATGAGCAGTTCTTC
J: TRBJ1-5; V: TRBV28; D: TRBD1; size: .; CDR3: CASSYRGQRNQPQHF; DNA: TGTGCCAGCAGTTACAGGGGGCAACGCAATCAGCCCCAGCATTTT
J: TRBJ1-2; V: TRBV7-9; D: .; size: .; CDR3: CASSLNYRDGYTF; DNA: TGTGCCAGCAGCTTGAACTACAGGGACGGCTACACCTTC
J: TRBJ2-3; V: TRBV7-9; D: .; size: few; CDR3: CASSFQETDTQYF; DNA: TGTGCCAGCAGCTTTCAGGAAACAGATACGCAGTATTTT
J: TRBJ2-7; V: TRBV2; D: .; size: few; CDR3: CASQDSYEQYF; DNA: TGTGCCAGTCAGGACAGCTACGAGCAGTACTTC
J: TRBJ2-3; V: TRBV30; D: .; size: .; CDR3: CAWSGRQPLATHTQYF; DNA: TGTGCCTGGAGTGGGCGACAACCACTAGCAACTCATACGCAGTATTTT
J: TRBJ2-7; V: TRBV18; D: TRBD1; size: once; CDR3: CASSPGTGGNEQYF; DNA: TGTGCCAGCTCACCCGGGACAGGGGGTAACGAGCAGTACTTC
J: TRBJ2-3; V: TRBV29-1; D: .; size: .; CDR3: CSVPAPRRNTDTQYF; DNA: TGCAGCGTTCCGGCGCCCCGGCGGAACACAGATACGCAGTATTTT
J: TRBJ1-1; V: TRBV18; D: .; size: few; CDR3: CASSPGGNEAFF; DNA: TGTGCCAGCTCACCAGGGGGGAATGAAGCTTTCTTT
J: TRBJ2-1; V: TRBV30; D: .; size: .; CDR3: CAWRGGPSYNEQFF; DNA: TGTGCCTGGAGAGGAGGGCCGAGCTACAATGAGCAGTTCTTC
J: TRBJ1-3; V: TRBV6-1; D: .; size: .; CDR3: CASSTIGTTGNTIYF; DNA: TGTGCCAGCAGTACCATCGGGACAACCGGAAACACCATATATTTT
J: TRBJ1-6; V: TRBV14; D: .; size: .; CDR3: CASSQEAGFGSPLHF; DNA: TGTGCCAGCAGCCAAGAGGCGGGTTTCGGTTCACCCCTCCACTTT
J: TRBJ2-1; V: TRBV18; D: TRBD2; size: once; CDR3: CASSELAGVLGEQFF; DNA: TGTGCCAGCTCAGAACTAGCGGGAGTCTTGGGTGAGCAGTTCTTC
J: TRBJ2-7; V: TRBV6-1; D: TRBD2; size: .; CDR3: CASNRGREAYEQYF; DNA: TGTGCCAGCAACCGCGGGAGGGAAGCCTACGAGCAGTACTTC
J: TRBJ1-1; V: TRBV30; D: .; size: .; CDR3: CAWRRSTARTEAFF; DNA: TGTGCCTGGAGAAGGTCCACCGCGAGGACTGAAGCTTTCTTT
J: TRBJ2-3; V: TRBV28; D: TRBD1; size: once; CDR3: CASSPAGGDTQYF; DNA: TGTGCCAGCAGTCCGGCAGGGGGCGATACGCAGTATTTT
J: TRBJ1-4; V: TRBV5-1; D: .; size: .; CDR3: CASSSGGASLTNEKLFF; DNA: TGCGCCAGCAGCTCCGGGGGGGCTAGTCTGACTAATGAAAAACTGTTTTTT
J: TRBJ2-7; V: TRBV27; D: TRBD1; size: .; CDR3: CASSFGDRVHEQYF; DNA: TGTGCCAGCAGTTTTGGGGACAGGGTCCACGAGCAGTACTTC
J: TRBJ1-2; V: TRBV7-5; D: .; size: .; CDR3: CARSLCGRDYGYTF; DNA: TGTGCCAGAAGCTTATGCGGCCGAGACTATGGCTACACCTTC
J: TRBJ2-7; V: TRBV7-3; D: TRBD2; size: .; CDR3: CASSSRTSLYEQYF; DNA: TGTGCCAGCAGCTCCCGGACTAGCTTATACGAGCAGTACTTC
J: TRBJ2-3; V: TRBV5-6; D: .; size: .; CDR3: CASSWTSTDTQYF; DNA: TGTGCCAGCAGCTGGACTAGCACAGATACGCAGTATTTT
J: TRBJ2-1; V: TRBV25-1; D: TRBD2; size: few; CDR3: CASSESTGLLNNEQFF; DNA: TGTGCCAGCAGTGAATCGACGGGACTATTGAACAATGAGCAGTTCTTC
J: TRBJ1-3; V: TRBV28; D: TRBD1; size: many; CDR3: CASSPTLRDSGNTIYF; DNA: TGTGCCAGCAGTCCCACCCTCCGGGACAGTGGAAACACCATATATTTT
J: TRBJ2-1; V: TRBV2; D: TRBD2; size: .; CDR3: CASTLISGGSRQVAEQFF; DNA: TGTGCCAGCACTCTGATTAGCGGGGGAAGCCGCCAAGTAGCTGAGCAGTTCTTC
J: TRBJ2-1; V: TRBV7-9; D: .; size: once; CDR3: CASSSPGDEQFF; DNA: TGTGCCAGCAGCTCGCCCGGTGATGAGCAGTTCTTC
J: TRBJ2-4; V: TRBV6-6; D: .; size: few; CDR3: CASSYGRTIAKNIQYF; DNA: TGTGCCAGCAGTTACGGGAGGACCATAGCCAAAAACATTCAGTACTTC
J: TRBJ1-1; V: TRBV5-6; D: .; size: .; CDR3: CASSLSGRFHTEAFF; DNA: TGTGCCAGCAGCTTGAGTGGCAGATTTCACACTGAAGCTTTCTTT
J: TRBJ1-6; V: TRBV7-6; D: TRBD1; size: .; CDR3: CASSPGTGMNSPLHF; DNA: TGTGCCAGCAGCCCCGGGACAGGGATGAATTCACCCCTCCACTTT
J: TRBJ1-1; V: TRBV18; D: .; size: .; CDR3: CASTSGTLLDTEAFF; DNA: TGTGCCAGCACCTCCGGGACTCTGCTCGACACTGAAGCTTTCTTT
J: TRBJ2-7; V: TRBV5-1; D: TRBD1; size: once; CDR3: CASSGGQGGGYEQYF; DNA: TGCGCCAGCAGCGGGGGACAGGGTGGCGGCTACGAGCAGTACTTC
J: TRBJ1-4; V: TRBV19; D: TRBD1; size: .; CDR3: CASSPQTGTNEKLFF; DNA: TGTGCCAGTAGTCCACAGACAGGGACAAATGAAAAACTGTTTTTT
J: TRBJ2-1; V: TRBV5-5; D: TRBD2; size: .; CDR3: CASSLTLAAYNEQFF; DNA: TGTGCCAGCAGCTTGACCCTAGCGGCCTACAATGAGCAGTTCTTC
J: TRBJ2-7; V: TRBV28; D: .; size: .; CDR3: CASRAGMGAYEQYF; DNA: TGTGCCAGCAGAGCCGGGATGGGCGCCTACGAGCAGTACTTC
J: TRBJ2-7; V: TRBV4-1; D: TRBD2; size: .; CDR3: CASSLTSGSSYEQYF; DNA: TGCGCCAGCAGTTTGACTAGCGGGAGCTCCTACGAGCAGTACTTC
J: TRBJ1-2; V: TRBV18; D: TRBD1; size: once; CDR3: CASSPQRTGGDGYTF; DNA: TGTGCCAGCTCACCACAAAGGACAGGTGGGGATGGCTACACCTTC
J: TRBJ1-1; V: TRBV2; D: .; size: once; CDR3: CASRPGVNTEAFF; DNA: TGTGCCAGCAGACCAGGGGTGAACACTGAAGCTTTCTTT
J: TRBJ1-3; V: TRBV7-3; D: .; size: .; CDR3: CASSLTVGPGNTIYF; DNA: TGTGCCAGCAGCTTAACGGTGGGGCCCGGAAACACCATATATTTT
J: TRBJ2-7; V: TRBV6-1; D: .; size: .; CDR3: CASRETVWEQYF; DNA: TGTGCCAGCAGGGAGACAGTCTGGGAGCAGTACTTC
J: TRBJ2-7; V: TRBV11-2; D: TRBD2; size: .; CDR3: CATGLADYEQYF; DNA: TGTGCCACCGGACTAGCGGACTACGAGCAGTACTTC
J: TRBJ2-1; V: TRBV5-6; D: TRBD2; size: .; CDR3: CASSYAGTSGRPYNEQFF; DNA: TGTGCCAGCAGCTACGCCGGGACTAGCGGGAGGCCCTACAATGAGCAGTTCTTC
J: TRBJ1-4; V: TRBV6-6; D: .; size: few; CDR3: CASTQEGIHEKLFF; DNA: TGTGCCAGCACCCAGGAGGGGATACATGAAAAACTGTTTTTT
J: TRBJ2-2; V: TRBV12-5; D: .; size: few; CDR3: CASGQGEIVPGELFF; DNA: TGTGCTAGTGGTCAAGGGGAAATAGTTCCCGGGGAGCTGTTTTTT
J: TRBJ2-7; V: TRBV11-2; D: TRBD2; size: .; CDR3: CASSLGLAGAYEQYF; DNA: TGTGCCAGCAGCTTAGGGCTAGCGGGAGCCTACGAGCAGTACTTC
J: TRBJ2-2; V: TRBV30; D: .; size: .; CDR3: CAWRPNWGVTGELFF; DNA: TGTGCCTGGAGGCCGAATTGGGGCGTCACCGGGGAGCTGTTTTTT
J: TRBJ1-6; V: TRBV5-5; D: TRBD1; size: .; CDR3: CASSWDRASSYNSPLHF; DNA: TGTGCCAGCAGCTGGGACAGGGCTAGCTCCTATAATTCACCCCTCCACTTT
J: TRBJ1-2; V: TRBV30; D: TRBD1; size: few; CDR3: CAWSGTGNGYTF; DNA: TGTGCCTGGAGTGGGACAGGGAATGGCTACACCTTC
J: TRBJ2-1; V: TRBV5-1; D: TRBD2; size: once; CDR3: CASSITSGRISEQFF; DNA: TGCGCCAGCAGCATAACTAGCGGGAGAATTAGTGAGCAGTTCTTC
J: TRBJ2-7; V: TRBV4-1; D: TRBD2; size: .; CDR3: CASSQDRTSASYEQYF; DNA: TGCGCCAGCAGCCAGGATCGGACTAGCGCCTCCTACGAGCAGTACTTC
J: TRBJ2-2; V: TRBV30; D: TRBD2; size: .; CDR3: CASTGTSGHMVSGELFF; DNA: TGTGCCTCAACCGGGACTAGCGGGCATATGGTTTCCGGGGAGCTGTTTTTT
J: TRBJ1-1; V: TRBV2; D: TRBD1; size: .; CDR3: CASNTGVNTEAFF; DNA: TGTGCCAGCAACACAGGGGTGAACACTGAAGCTTTCTTT
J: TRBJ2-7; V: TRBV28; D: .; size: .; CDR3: CASSLQGMTYF; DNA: TGTGCCAGCAGTTTACAGGGTATGACGTACTTC